The present T cell receptor (beta chain) was sequenced within a study of T cells in localized non-small cell lung cancer. Study-wide results and limits: Only one tumor region was sequenced, so heterogeneity remains possible. Paired adjacent lung recovered a median approximately 57 of the top 100 tumor clones.

The data were produced by immunoSEQ multiplex PCR, yet TCRdb's version contains in-frame clones alone and is incomplete. Of about 27,000 clones listed, around 90% are singletons. The CDR3 covers 14 residues. Germline values: CDR1 LNHDA, CDR2 SQIVND (reference sequence). Trimming took 1 base from V and 4 from J, leaving 10 bases between them. Of note for this clone: What it binds is unknown.

This receptor was taken from a woman aged 35-75 years with stage I lung adenocarcinoma. The specimen was peripheral blood, collected before any cancer treatment. The chain carries TRBV19 and TRBJ1-2; D ambiguous. This CDR3 reads CASSIGPTLYGYTF. In nucleotides, the CDR3 is TGTGCCAGTAGTATAGGACCGACTCTCTATGGCTACACCTTC.